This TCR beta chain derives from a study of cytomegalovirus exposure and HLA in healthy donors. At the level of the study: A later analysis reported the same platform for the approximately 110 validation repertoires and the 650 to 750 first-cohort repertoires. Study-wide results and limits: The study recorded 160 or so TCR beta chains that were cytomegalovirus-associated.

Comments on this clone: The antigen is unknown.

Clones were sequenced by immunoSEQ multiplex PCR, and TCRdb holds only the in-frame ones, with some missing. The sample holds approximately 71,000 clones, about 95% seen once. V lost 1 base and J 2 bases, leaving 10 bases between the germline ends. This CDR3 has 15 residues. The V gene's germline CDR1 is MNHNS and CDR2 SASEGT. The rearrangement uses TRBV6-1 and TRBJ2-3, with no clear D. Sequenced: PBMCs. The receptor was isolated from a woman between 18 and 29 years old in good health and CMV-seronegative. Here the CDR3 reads CASSEGVQVTDTQYF. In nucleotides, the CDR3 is TGTGCCAGCAGTGAAGGCGTCCAGGTCACAGATACGCAGTATTTT.